The clone carrying this TCR beta chain has a handful of counts. Its antigen remains unknown. This record comes from a study of OX40 agonist ivuxolimab in advanced cancers. The overall study: Earlier treatment with anti-PD-1, anti-PD-L1 or anti-CTLA-4 was permitted, and roughly 42% had received some. Three patients showed partial responses: one hepatocellular carcinoma and two cutaneous melanoma cases. Study-wide points: Partial responders dosed at 0.1-3.0 mg/kg displayed clonal expansion ranking among the lowest.

TCRdb's table, derived via immunoSEQ multiplex PCR, lists solely in-frame clones and lacks some. The sample comprises about 100,000 clones, 80% to 95% of which are singletons, and around 1.6% rests with the top ten. This CDR3 has 16 amino acids. Germline V gene sequence: CDR1 LGHNA, CDR2 YNFKEQ. Trimming shortened V by 1 base and J by 4 bases, and 14 bases separated the two germline ends. Sequencing was performed on CD4+ or CD8+ T cells sorted from blood, taken in a trial of the OX40 agonist ivuxolimab. The chain recombines TRBV4-2 with TRBJ2-1; no clear D gene. The receptor was isolated from an adult with an advanced solid tumor such as melanoma, head and neck, liver or kidney cancer. This CDR3 reads CASSQVLTERYNEQFF. CDR3 nucleotides: TGTGCCAGCAGCCAAGTTCTTACAGAACGATACAATGAGCAGTTCTTC.